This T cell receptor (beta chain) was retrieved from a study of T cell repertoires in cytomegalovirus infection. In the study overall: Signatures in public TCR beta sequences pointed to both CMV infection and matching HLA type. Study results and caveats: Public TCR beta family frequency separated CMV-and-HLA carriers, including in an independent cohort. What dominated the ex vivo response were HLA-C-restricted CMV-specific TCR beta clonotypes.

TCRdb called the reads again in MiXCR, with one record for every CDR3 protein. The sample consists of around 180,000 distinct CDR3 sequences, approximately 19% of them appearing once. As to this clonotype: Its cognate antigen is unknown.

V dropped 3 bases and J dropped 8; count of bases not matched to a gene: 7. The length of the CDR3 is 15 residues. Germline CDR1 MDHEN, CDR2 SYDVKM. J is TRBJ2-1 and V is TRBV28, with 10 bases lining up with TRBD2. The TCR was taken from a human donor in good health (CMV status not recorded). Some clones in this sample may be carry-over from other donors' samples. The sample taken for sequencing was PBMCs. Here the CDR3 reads CASSFRASGSHEQFF. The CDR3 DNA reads TGTGCCAGCAGTTTTAGGGCTAGCGGGAGTCATGAGCAGTTCTTC.